These 6 T cell receptor beta chains were all obtained from the same sample, sequenced in a study of radiotherapy plus CTLA-4 blockade in lung cancer. Method: immunoSEQ multiplex PCR; TCRdb's copy keeps in-frame clones and lacks some. This table has around 80,000 clones, roughly 80% appearing once. Sequencing was performed on peripheral blood, taken from a patient treated with radiotherapy plus ipilimumab. The receptors here all came from a human donor with non-small cell lung cancer who had stable disease on radiotherapy plus ipilimumab.

J is TRBJ1-6 and V is TRBV7-6; 8 bases align to TRBD1. Trimming removed 1 base from V and 10 bases from J; junction bases left unmatched: 0. The germline CDR1 and CDR2 sequences are SGHVS and FNYEAQ. This CDR3 is built from 13 residues. CDR3 coding DNA: TGTGCCAGCAGCTTAGGACAGGGGTCACCCCTCCACTTT. This sequence encodes CASSLGQGSPLHF.

The V gene is TRBV11-2, the J gene TRBJ1-5, with 10 bases fitting TRBD1. The CDR3 has 17 amino acids. The germline V gene has CDR1 SGHAT and CDR2 FQNNGV. V shed 5 bases, J shed 6 bases, and the junction held 13 bases outside the gene matches. The CDR3 nucleotides are TGTGCCAGCAGCGACGGGACAGGGGCGACTTTTACTCAGCCCCAGCATTTT. Protein sequence: CASSDGTGATFTQPQHF.

In the case of this clone: The junction does not match germline at one end; this may be a read error. The genes are TRBV5-1 and TRBJ1-1; 8 positions match TRBD1. This CDR3 has 15 residues. The germline gives CDR1 SGHRS, CDR2 YFSETQ. The CDR3 sequence: CAGSPRTGPVTEAFF. In DNA form, the CDR3 reads TGCGCCGGCAGCCCCCGGACAGGGCCAGTCACTGAAGCTTTCTTT.

The rearrangement uses TRBV5-1 and TRBJ1-4; tentatively, D is TRBD1 (5 bases). V was shortened by 3 bases and J by 8 bases, with 11 bases between the two germline ends. The CDR3 has 13 residues. Germline V gene sequence: CDR1 SGHRS, CDR2 YFSETQ. The CDR3 reads CASSSLPGEKLFF. The DNA for the CDR3 is TGCGCCAGCAGCTCACTTCCAGGGGAAAAACTGTTTTTT.

The chain employs TRBV27 and TRBJ1-2, with a tentative D call TRBD1 (6 bases). Between the trimmed V and J ends, which lost 4 bases and 3 bases, there was a span of 12 bases. The V gene's germline CDR1 is MNHEY and CDR2 SMNVEV (reference sequence). The length of the CDR3 is 14 residues. CDR3 sequence: CASSSPRTDYGYTF. CDR3 bases: TGTGCCAGCAGTTCCCCCCGGACAGACTATGGCTACACCTTC.

This chain joins TRBV19 and TRBJ2-2, with unresolved D. Per germline, CDR1 LNHDA and CDR2 SQIVND (reference sequence). This CDR3 is built from 14 residues. Trimming pared 5 bases from V and 8 bases from J, leaving 15 bases between. Written as DNA, the CDR3 is TGTGCCAGTAGTTCACAAGGGCAGCTTGGGGAGCTGTTTTTT. This translates into CASSSQGQLGELFF.